Listed here are 25 T cell receptor beta chains from one sample, sequenced in a study of blood T cell repertoires in COVID-19. Using immunoSEQ multiplex PCR, the repertoire was profiled, and TCRdb retains in-frame clones only, with some absent. The table has almost 400,000 clones, roughly 89% seen once; the top ten hold 1.5% to 2%. What was sequenced was PBMCs or T cells enriched from blood (not recorded which). All receptors come from a woman aged 30 to 39 who had recovered from COVID-19.

This chain uses TRBV7-8 with TRBJ1-1, with D maybe TRBD1 (6 bases). The V gene's germline CDR1 is SGHVS and CDR2 FQNEAQ. V was clipped by 5 bases and J by 4 bases, with 29 bases between them. CDR3 size: 19 residues. Here the CDR3 reads CASSIPRTGPPSGGTEAFF. CDR3 sequence (DNA): TGTGCCAGCAGCATTCCCCGAACAGGGCCCCCCAGTGGGGGCACTGAAGCTTTCTTT.

The rearrangement uses TRBV7-2 and TRBJ1-1; a weak D match, TRBD1 (5 bases). Germline V lookup: CDR1 SGHTA, CDR2 FQGNSA. This CDR3 region has 15 residues. Trimming cost V 7 bases and J 1 base, with 16 bases left between them. The CDR3 DNA is TGTGCCAGCAAACAGGTGTGGGGGGGGAACACTGAAGCTTTCTTT. This sequence encodes CASKQVWGGNTEAFF.

This clone was found a few times. V usage is TRBV6-5 and J usage is TRBJ1-1; perhaps TRBD1 as D (5 bases). Germline CDR1 MNHEY, CDR2 SVGAGI. Between the trimmed V and J ends, which lost 6 bases and 4 bases, there was a span of 12 bases. This CDR3 is 13 amino acids long. This CDR3 reads CASSSTVFTEAFF. DNA for the CDR3: TGTGCCAGCAGCTCGACAGTGTTCACTGAAGCTTTCTTT.

The chain employs TRBV25-1 and TRBJ1-2; TRBD1 aligns across 10 bases. Germline V gene sequence: CDR1 MGHDK, CDR2 SYGVNS. The CDR3 extends over 17 amino acids. V gave up 7 bases and J gave up 4 bases; unmatched junction bases: 15. The CDR3 nucleotides read TGTGCCAGCACCTCCTCTTCGGGGGGGACAGGGGCCTATGGCTACACCTTC. This sequence encodes CASTSSSGGTGAYGYTF.

The chain joins TRBV5-4 to TRBJ2-7; TRBD1 matches 7 bases. The CDR3 extends over 16 amino acids. V lost 4 bases, J lost 3 bases, and 13 bases stayed unmatched. Germline V gene sequence: CDR1 SGHNT, CDR2 YYREEE (reference sequence). The CDR3 bases are TGTGCCAGCAGCCGAAGGGGACAGAGCATTTACTACGAGCAGTACTTC. Translated, it gives CASSRRGQSIYYEQYF.

The CDR3 loop reads CASSSSKGAGLQYF. The CDR3 nucleotides are TGTGCCAGCAGCAGTAGTAAGGGGGCGGGATTGCAGTACTTC. The chain has TRBV11-2 and TRBJ2-7; TRBD1 is a possible D gene (7 bases). Germline V gene data show CDR1 as SGHAT and CDR2 as FQNNGV. V was cut by 5 bases and J by 9 bases, with 20 bases left in between. The CDR3 runs 14 residues.

This clone was counted at least ten times. The V and J genes are TRBV2 and TRBJ1-5; D is uncertain. The CDR3 has 12 amino acids. Per germline, CDR1 SNHLY and CDR2 FYNNEI. The ends were cut back, 3 bases at V and 8 bases at J, with 8 bases in the middle. This chain's CDR3 is CASSEGVKPQHF. The CDR3 DNA is TGTGCCAGCAGTGAGGGCGTTAAGCCCCAGCATTTT.

This sequence joins TRBV3-1 (or the pseudogene TRBV3-2) and TRBJ2-1; 14 bases match TRBD2. The length of the CDR3 is 14 residues. CDR1 and CDR2 from the germline V gene are LGHDT and YNNKEL (reference sequence). The V segment lost 6 bases and the J segment 10 bases; nucleotides outside the gene matches: 5. Here the CDR3 DNA reads TGTGCCAGCAGTAGGACTAGCGGGAGGACGGAGCAGTTCTTC. It is translated as CASSRTSGRTEQFF.

V and J are TRBV19 and TRBJ1-5; 7 nucleotides agree with TRBD1. The V gene end was trimmed by 6 bases and the J gene end by 3 bases; junction bases not matched to a gene: 8. Germline V gives CDR1 LNHDA, CDR2 SQIVND (reference sequence). The CDR3 covers 15 residues. The CDR3 DNA reads as TGTGCCAGTAGCACGAGGGACAGACACAATCAGCCCCAGCATTTT. Translation: CASSTRDRHNQPQHF.

This chain joins TRBV19 and TRBJ1-2; 7 bases map to TRBD1. V lost 7 bases to trimming and J lost 3 bases; unmatched junction nucleotides: 5. Germline CDR1 is LNHDA and CDR2 is SQIVND (reference sequence). The CDR3 has 13 amino acids. The CDR3 region has the DNA TGTGCCAGTAATCCCGGGACAGACTATGGCTACACCTTC. This translates into CASNPGTDYGYTF.

This clone has a count of ten or more. This chain uses TRBV18 with TRBJ1-5; D remains unclear. Germline V gene data show CDR1 as KGHSH and CDR2 as LQKENI. The length of the CDR3 is 16 residues. V gave up 6 bases and J gave up 0 bases, with 15 bases separating them. Here the CDR3 reads CASSLSDGISNQPQHF. For the CDR3, the DNA is TGTGCCAGCTCCCTCAGCGATGGTATTAGCAATCAGCCCCAGCATTTT.

V gene TRBV24-1 combines with J gene TRBJ2-3; 10 positions match TRBD2. The V and J ends lost 3 bases and 4 bases, in that order; junction bases with no gene match: 9. Germline-derived CDR1 and CDR2 are KGHDR and SFDVKD. The CDR3 extends over 17 amino acids. CDR3 in DNA: TGTGCCACCAGTGATGCAACTAGCGGGGATTTATCAGATACGCAGTATTTT. Its protein is CATSDATSGDLSDTQYF.

The J gene is TRBJ2-3, the V gene TRBV3-1 (or the pseudogene TRBV3-2), with TRBD1 matching 8 bases. V shed 4 bases and J 3 bases; nucleotides not matched to a gene: 3. The germline CDR1 and CDR2 sequences are LGHDT and YNNKEL (reference sequence). The CDR3 is 14 residues long. The CDR3 DNA is TGTGCCAGCAGCCTCGACAGGGGAACAGATACGCAGTATTTT. The encoded protein is CASSLDRGTDTQYF.

The gene calls are TRBV29-1 and TRBJ1-2, with D perhaps TRBD1 (5 bases). The V gene's germline CDR1 is SQVTM and CDR2 ANQGSEA. Trimming stripped 4 bases from V and 8 bases from J, with 11 bases between. CDR3 length equals 11 residues. CDR3 region: CSVGGREGYTF. The CDR3 nucleotides are TGCAGCGTTGGAGGCAGGGAAGGCTACACCTTC.

The rearrangement links TRBV11-2 to TRBJ2-3, with TRBD2 matching 15 bases. This CDR3 comprises 16 residues. Looked up from germline, CDR1 is SGHAT and CDR2 is FQNNGV. V was clipped by 7 bases and J by 12 bases; unmatched bases: 14. CDR3 coding DNA: TGTGCCAGCAACAAAGGACTAGCGGGAGGGCCCCGCCCCCAGTATTTT. It yields the protein CASNKGLAGGPRPQYF.

The J gene is TRBJ1-1, the V gene TRBV5-4, with 7 bases matching TRBD1. The germline V gene encodes CDR1 SGHNT and CDR2 YYREEE (reference sequence). Trimming removed 4 bases from V and 0 bases from J; junction bases left unmatched: 6. The CDR3 contains 15 residues. The CDR3 sequence is CASSPTGSMNTEAFF. The CDR3 DNA reads TGTGCCAGCAGCCCGACAGGGTCGATGAACACTGAAGCTTTCTTT.

V and J are TRBV11-3 and TRBJ2-7; D might be TRBD2 (5 bases). Between the trimmed V and J ends, which lost 2 bases and 1 base, there was a span of 9 bases. This CDR3 comprises 14 residues. CDR1 and CDR2 from the germline V gene are SGHNT and YENEEA. The DNA of the CDR3 is TGTGCCAGCAGCTTACGCAGCGGATCCTACGAGCAGTACTTC. The encoded protein is CASSLRSGSYEQYF.

The chain has TRBV11-3 and TRBJ2-2, with 13 bases matching TRBD2. CDR3 length: 19 amino acids. Germline-derived CDR1 and CDR2 are SGHNT and YENEEA. The J segment lost 0 bases and the V segment lost 5 bases, leaving 9 bases of the junction unmatched. The CDR3 loop reads CASSHPSTSGGANTGELFF. The CDR3 DNA sequence: TGTGCCAGCAGCCATCCCTCTACTAGCGGGGGGGCGAACACCGGGGAGCTGTTTTTT. Full variable domain (outside the CDR3, taken from reference TRBV11-3 and TRBJ2-2): EAGVVQSPRYKIIEKKQPVAFWCNPISGHNTLYWYLQNLGQGPELLIRYENEEAVDDSQLPKDRFSAERLKGVDSTLKIQPAELGDSAVYLCASSHPSTSGGANTGELFFGEGSRLTVL.

This chain connects TRBV2 to TRBJ1-1; D gene uncertain. Trimming removed 5 bases from V and 3 bases from J, with 13 bases in between. This CDR3 has 14 amino acids. Germline values: CDR1 SNHLY, CDR2 FYNNEI. DNA for the CDR3: TGTGCCAGCAGTCGAGAGGGCCGGGACACTGAAGCTTTCTTT. It translates to CASSREGRDTEAFF.

V usage is TRBV5-1 and J usage is TRBJ2-7; TRBD2 might be the D (5 bases). The CDR3 is 13 amino acids. Germline V gene lookup returns CDR1 SGHRS and CDR2 YFSETQ. V lost 2 bases, J lost 3 bases, and 9 bases lay in between. This chain's CDR3 is CASSFHGDYEQYF. CDR3 nucleotide sequence: TGCGCCAGCAGCTTTCACGGGGACTACGAGCAGTACTTC.

This rearrangement joins TRBV7-8 to TRBJ1-2; D call uncertain. The V gene lost 2 bases and the J gene lost 2 bases, with 9 bases spanning the gap. The CDR3 loop spans 14 amino acids. Germline V CDR1 and CDR2: SGHVS, FQNEAQ. The CDR3, as DNA: TGTGCCAGCAGCTTATGGTTGGGCAACTATGGCTACACCTTC. The encoded protein is CASSLWLGNYGYTF.

The J gene is TRBJ1-4, the V gene TRBV7-9, with 7 bases identical to TRBD1. V lost 5 bases and J lost 4; bases outside the gene matches: 4. Germline CDR1 is SEHNR and CDR2 is FQNEAQ (reference sequence). The CDR3 length is 14 residues. CDR3 sequence reads: CASSRGQLNEKLFF. In nucleotides, the CDR3 is TGTGCCAGCAGCAGGGGACAGCTTAATGAAAAACTGTTTTTT.

The chain combines TRBV7-2 with TRBJ2-1; 9 nucleotides agree with TRBD2. The junction had 2 bases not matched to a gene; V was cut back by 0 bases and J by 8 bases. The germline V gene encodes CDR1 SGHTA and CDR2 FQGNSA. The CDR3 sequence is 14 residues long. This chain's CDR3 is CASSLAASGDEQFF. The CDR3 bases are TGTGCCAGCAGCTTAGCGGCTAGCGGGGATGAGCAGTTCTTC.

The rearrangement joins TRBV9 to TRBJ1-6; no clear D gene. V was trimmed by 3 bases and J by 14 bases, leaving 12 bases between them. Germline-derived CDR1 and CDR2 are SGDLS and YYNGEE. The CDR3 totals 12 residues. The CDR3 DNA follows: TGTGCCAGCAGCGGACTAGGTTCGGCCCTCCACTTT. Translated: CASSGLGSALHF.

The rearrangement uses TRBV4-1 and TRBJ1-5; TRBD1 might be the D (5 bases). Trimming cost V 1 base and J 5 bases, with 15 bases left between them. Germline V gene data show CDR1 as MGHRA and CDR2 as YSYEKL. CDR3 length equals 16 residues. The CDR3 sequence is CASSQVAGGPYQPQHF. In DNA form, the CDR3 reads TGCGCCAGCAGCCAAGTTGCCGGGGGACCTTATCAGCCCCAGCATTTT.